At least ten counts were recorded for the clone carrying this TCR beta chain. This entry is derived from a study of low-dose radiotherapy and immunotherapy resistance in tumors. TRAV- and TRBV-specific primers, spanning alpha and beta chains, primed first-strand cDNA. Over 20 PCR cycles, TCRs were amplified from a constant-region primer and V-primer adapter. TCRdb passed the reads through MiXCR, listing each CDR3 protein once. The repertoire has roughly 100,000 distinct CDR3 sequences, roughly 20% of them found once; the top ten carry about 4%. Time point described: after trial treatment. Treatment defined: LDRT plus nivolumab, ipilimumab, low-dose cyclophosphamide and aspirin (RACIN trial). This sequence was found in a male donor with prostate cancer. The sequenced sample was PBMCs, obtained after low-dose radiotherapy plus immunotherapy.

The CDR3 reads CASSIPYRDQETQYF. The DNA of the CDR3 is TGTGCCAGTAGTATACCCTACAGGGACCAAGAGACCCAGTACTTC. This chain connects TRBV19 to TRBJ2-5, with D perhaps matching TRBD1 (6 bases). V dropped 2 bases and J dropped 0 bases, with 10 bases sitting between them. The germline gives CDR1 LNHDA, CDR2 SQIVND (reference sequence). The CDR3 has 15 amino acids.